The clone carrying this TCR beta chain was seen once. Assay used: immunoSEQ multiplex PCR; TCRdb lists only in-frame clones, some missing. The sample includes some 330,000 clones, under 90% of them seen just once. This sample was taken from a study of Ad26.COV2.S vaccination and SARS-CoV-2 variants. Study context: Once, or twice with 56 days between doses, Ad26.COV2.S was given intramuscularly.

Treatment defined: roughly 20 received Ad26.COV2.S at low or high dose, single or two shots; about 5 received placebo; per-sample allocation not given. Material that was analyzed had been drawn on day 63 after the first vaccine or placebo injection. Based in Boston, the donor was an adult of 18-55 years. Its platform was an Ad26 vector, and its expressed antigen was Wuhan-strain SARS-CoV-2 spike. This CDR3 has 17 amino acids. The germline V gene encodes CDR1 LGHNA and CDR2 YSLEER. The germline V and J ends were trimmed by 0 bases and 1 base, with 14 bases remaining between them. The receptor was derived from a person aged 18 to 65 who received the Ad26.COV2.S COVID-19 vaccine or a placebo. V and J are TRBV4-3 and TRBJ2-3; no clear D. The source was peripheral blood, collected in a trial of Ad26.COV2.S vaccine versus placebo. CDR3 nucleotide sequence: TGCGCCAGCAGCCAAGATCGGTACAGTCATGGCACAGATACGCAGTATTTT. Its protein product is CASSQDRYSHGTDTQYF.